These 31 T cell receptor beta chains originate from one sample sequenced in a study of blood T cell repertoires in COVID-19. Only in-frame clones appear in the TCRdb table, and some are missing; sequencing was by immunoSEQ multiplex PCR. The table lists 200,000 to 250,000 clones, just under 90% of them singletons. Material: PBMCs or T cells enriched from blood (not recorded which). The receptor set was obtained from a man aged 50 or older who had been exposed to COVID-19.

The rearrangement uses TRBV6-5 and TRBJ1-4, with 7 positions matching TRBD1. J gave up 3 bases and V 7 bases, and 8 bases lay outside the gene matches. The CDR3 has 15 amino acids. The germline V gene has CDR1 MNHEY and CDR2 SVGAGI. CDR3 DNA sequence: TGTGCCAGCAAAAGAATACAGGGGTCTAATGAAAAACTGTTTTTT. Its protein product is CASKRIQGSNEKLFF.

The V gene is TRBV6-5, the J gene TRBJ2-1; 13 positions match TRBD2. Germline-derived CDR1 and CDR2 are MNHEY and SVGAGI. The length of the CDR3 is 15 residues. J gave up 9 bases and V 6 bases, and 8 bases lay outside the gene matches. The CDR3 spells CASSPGLAGAGEQFF. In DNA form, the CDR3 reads TGTGCCAGCAGCCCAGGACTAGCGGGAGCGGGTGAGCAGTTCTTC.

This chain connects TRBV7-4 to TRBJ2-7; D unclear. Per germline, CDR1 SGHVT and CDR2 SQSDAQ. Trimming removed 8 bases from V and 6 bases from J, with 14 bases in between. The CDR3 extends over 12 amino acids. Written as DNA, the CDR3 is TGTGCCAGCCAAGACTTTTCTCGCGAGCAGTACGTC. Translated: CASQDFSREQYV.

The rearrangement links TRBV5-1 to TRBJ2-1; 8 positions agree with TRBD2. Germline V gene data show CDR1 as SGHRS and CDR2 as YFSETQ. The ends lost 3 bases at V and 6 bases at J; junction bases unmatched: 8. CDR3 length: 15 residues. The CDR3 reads CASSSGAGGSNEQFF. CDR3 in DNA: TGCGCCAGCAGCTCCGGGGCGGGAGGTAGCAATGAGCAGTTCTTC.

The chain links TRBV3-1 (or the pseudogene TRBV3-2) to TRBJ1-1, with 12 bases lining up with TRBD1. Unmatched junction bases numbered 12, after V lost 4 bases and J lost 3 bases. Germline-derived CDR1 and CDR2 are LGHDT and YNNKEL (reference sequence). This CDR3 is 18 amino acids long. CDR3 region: CASSPLPGQGAADTEAFF. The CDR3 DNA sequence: TGTGCCAGCAGCCCCCTACCGGGACAGGGGGCAGCGGACACTGAAGCTTTCTTT.

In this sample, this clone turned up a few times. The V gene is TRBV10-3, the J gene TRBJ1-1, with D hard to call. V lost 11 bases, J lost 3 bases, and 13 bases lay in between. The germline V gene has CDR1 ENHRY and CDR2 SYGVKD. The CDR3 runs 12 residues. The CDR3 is CASQWGDTEAFF. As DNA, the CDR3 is TGTGCCTCACAGTGGGGAGACACTGAAGCTTTCTTT.

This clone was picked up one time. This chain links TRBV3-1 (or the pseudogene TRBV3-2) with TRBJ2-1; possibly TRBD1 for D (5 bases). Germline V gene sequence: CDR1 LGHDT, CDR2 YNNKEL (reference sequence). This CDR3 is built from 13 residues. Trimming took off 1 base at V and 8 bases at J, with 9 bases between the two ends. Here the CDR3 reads CASSQVQGYEQFF. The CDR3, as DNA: TGTGCCAGCAGCCAAGTCCAGGGCTATGAGCAGTTCTTC.

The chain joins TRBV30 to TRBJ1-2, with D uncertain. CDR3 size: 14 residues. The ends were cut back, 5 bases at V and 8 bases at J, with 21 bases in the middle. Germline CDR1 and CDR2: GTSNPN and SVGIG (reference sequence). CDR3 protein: CAWVPPGRSGGYTF. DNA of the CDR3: TGTGCCTGGGTCCCACCCGGGAGGTCGGGCGGCTACACCTTC.

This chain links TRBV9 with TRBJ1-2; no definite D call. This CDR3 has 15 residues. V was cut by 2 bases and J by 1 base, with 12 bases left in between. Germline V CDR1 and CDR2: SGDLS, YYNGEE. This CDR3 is CASSVAVSVNYGYTF. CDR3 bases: TGTGCCAGCAGCGTCGCGGTTTCAGTTAACTATGGCTACACCTTC.

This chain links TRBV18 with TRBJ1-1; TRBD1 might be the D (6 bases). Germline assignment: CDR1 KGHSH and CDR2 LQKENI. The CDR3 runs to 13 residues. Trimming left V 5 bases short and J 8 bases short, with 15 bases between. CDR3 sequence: CASSNYREGEAFF. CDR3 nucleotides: TGTGCCAGCTCAAACTACAGGGAGGGAGAAGCTTTCTTT. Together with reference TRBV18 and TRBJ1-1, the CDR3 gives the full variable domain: NAGVMQNPRHLVRRRGQEARLRCSPMKGHSHVYWYRQLPEEGLKFMVYLQKENIIDESGMPKERFSAEFPKEGPSILRIQQVVRGDSAAYFCASSNYREGEAFFGQGTRLTVV.

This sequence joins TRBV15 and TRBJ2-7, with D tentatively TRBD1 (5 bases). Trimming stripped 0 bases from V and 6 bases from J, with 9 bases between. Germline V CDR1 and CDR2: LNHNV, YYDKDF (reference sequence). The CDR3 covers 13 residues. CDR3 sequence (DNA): TGTGCCACCAGCAGAGATATGGGGCGCGAGCAGTACGTC. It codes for CATSRDMGREQYV.

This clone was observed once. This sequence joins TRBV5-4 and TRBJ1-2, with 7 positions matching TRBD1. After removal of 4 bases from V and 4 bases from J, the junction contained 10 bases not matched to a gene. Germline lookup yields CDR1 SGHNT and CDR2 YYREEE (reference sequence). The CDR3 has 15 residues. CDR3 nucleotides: TGTGCCAGCAGCCGGGGGACAGCTACCTTCTATGGCTACACCTTC. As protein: CASSRGTATFYGYTF.

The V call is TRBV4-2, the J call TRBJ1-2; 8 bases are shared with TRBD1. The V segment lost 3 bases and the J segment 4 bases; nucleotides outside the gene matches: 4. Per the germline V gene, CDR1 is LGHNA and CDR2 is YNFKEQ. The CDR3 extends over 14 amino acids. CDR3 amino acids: CASSQDREGYGYTF. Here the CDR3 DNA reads TGTGCCAGCAGCCAGGACAGGGAGGGCTATGGCTACACCTTC.

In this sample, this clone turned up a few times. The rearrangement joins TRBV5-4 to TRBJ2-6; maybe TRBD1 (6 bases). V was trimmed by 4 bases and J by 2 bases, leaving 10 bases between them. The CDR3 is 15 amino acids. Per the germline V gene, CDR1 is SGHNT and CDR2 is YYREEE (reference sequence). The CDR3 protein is CASSIQGPGANVLTF. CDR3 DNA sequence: TGTGCCAGCAGCATCCAGGGGCCTGGGGCCAACGTCCTGACTTTC.

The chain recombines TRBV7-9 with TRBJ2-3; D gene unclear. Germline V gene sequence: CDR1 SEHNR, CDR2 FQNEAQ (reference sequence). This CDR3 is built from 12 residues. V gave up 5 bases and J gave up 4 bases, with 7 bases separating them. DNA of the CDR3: TGTGCCAGCAGCCTAACCCCAGATACGCAGTATTTT. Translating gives CASSLTPDTQYF.

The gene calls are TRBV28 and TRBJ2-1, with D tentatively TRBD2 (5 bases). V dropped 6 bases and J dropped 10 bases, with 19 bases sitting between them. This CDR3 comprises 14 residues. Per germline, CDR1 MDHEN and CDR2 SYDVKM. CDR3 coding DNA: TGTGCCAGCAGCCCCGGTCAGGAGCCGGGGGAGCAGTTCTTC. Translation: CASSPGQEPGEQFF.

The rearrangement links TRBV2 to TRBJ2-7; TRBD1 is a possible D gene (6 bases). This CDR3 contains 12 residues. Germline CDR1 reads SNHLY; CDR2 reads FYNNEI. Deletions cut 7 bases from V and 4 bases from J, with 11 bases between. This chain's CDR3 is CASTPDSYEQYV. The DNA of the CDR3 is TGTGCCAGCACCCCGGACAGTTACGAGCAGTACGTC.

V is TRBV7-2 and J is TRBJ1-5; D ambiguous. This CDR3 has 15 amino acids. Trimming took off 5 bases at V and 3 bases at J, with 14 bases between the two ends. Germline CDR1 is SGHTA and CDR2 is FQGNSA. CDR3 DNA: TGTGCCAGCAGCGTTACACGAGGAGACAATCAGCCCCAGCATTTT. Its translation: CASSVTRGDNQPQHF.

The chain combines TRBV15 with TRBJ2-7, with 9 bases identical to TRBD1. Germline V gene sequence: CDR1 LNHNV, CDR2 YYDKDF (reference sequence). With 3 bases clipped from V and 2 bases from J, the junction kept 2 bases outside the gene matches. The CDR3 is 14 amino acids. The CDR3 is CATSRDRGPYEQYF. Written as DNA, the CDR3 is TGTGCCACCAGCAGGGACAGGGGCCCCTACGAGCAGTACTTC.

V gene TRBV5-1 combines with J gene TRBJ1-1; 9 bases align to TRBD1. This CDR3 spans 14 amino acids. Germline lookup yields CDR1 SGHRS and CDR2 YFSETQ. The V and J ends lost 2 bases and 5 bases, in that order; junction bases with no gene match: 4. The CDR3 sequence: CASSLQGARTEAFF. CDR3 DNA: TGCGCCAGCAGCTTACAGGGGGCGAGGACTGAAGCTTTCTTT.

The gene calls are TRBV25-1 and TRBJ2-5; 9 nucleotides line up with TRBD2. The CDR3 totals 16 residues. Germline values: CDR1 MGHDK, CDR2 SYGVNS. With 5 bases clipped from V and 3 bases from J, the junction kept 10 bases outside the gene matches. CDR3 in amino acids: CASSPLGRGGEETQYF. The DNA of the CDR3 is TGTGCCAGCAGTCCCCTAGGTCGCGGGGGGGAAGAGACCCAGTACTTC.

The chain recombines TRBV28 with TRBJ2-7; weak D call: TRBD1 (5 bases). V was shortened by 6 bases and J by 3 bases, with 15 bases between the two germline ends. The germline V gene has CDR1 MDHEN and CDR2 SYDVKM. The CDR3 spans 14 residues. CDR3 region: CASRNNGARYEQYV. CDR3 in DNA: TGTGCCAGCAGGAACAATGGGGCCCGCTACGAGCAGTACGTC.

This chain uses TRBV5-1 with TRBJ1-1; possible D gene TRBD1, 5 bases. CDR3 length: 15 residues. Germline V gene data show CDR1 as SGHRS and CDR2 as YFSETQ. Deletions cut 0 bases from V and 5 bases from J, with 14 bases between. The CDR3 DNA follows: TGCGCCAGCAGCTTGGGACAGACGATGGGGACTGAAGCTTTCTTT. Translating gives CASSLGQTMGTEAFF.

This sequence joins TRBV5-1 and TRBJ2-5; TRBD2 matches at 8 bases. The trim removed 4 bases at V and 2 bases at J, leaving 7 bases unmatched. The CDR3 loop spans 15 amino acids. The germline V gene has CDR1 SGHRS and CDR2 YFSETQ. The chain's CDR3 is CASSASERGQETQYF. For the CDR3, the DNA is TGCGCCAGCAGCGCCTCCGAGCGGGGGCAAGAGACCCAGTACTTC.

The CDR3 reads CASSPHGKGPTNEKLFF. Here the CDR3 DNA reads TGTGCCAGCAGCCCCCACGGGAAAGGCCCAACTAATGAAAAACTGTTTTTT. The V call is TRBV3-1 (or the pseudogene TRBV3-2), the J call TRBJ1-4, with D hard to call. Germline values: CDR1 LGHDT, CDR2 YNNKEL (reference sequence). V shed 4 bases and J shed 0 bases, with 15 bases lying between them. The CDR3 runs 17 residues.

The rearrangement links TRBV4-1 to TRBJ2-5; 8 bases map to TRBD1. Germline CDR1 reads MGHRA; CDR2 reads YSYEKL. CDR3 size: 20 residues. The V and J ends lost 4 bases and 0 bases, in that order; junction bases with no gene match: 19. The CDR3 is CASSRLTGQVFGWYQETQYF. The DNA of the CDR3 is TGCGCCAGCAGCCGTTTAACGGGACAGGTATTTGGTTGGTACCAAGAGACCCAGTACTTC.

Here the CDR3 reads CASRGLNQPQHF. In nucleotides, the CDR3 is TGTGCCAGCAGGGGCCTCAATCAGCCCCAGCATTTT. This sequence joins TRBV12-3 or TRBV12-4 and TRBJ1-5; D uncertain. The CDR3 is 12 residues long. V shed 6 bases and J shed 3 bases, with 6 bases lying between them.

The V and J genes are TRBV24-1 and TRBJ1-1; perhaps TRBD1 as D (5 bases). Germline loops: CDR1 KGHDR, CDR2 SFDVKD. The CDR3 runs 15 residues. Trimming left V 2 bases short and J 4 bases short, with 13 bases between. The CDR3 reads CATSDSRSGGTEAFF. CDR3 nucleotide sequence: TGTGCCACCAGTGATTCGAGGTCCGGGGGCACTGAAGCTTTCTTT.

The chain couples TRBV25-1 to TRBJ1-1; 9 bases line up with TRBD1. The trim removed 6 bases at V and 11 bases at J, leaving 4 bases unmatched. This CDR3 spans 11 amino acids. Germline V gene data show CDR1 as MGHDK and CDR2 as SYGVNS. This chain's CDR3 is CASRQGAGAFF. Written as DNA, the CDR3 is TGTGCCAGCAGACAGGGGGCAGGGGCTTTCTTT.

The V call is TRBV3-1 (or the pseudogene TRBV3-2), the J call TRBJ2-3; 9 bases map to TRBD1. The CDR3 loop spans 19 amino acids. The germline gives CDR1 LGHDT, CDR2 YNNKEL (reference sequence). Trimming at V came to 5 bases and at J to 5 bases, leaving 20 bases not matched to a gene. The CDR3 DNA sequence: TGTGCCAGCAGCGAACCCAGATGGTTGTCGGGACAGGGAGTAGATACGCAGTATTTT. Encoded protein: CASSEPRWLSGQGVDTQYF.

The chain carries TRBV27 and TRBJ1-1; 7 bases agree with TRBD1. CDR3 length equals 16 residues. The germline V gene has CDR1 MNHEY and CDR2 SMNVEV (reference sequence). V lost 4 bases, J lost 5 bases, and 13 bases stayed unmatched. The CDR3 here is CASSYVRYRGATEAFF. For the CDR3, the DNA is TGTGCCAGCAGTTACGTACGGTACAGGGGTGCGACTGAAGCTTTCTTT.